Shown below are 8 T cell receptor beta chains from a single sample sequenced in a study of blood T cell repertoires in COVID-19. Sequencing used immunoSEQ multiplex PCR; TCRdb keeps in-frame clones, though not all of them. The sample consists of 200,000 to 250,000 clones, over 65% of them appearing once. Source material: PBMCs or T cells enriched from blood (not recorded which). These receptors were taken from a woman between 55 and 75 years old who had recovered from COVID-19.

V and J are TRBV5-1 and TRBJ2-1, with 9 nucleotides matching TRBD1. V lost 5 bases, J lost 8 bases, and 11 bases stayed unmatched. The CDR3 is 15 amino acids. Germline CDR1 SGHRS, CDR2 YFSETQ. CDR3 amino acids: CASRYGQGPGDEQFF. The CDR3 DNA is TGCGCCAGCAGATATGGACAGGGGCCGGGGGATGAGCAGTTCTTC.

The chain carries TRBV12-3 or TRBV12-4 and TRBJ1-1; tentatively, D is TRBD1 (5 bases). Trimming removed 3 bases from V and 5 bases from J, with 10 bases in between. This CDR3 comprises 13 residues. CDR3 nucleotide sequence: TGTGCCAGCAGTTTTCAGGGCCGGACTGAAGCTTTCTTT. Protein: CASSFQGRTEAFF.

This chain links TRBV27 with TRBJ2-4, with 9 bases matching TRBD1. Germline V lookup: CDR1 MNHEY, CDR2 SMNVEV (reference sequence). The CDR3 sequence is 15 residues long. V was pared by 5 bases and J by 5 bases, with 7 bases of the junction left unmatched. The CDR3 region is CASSNRDRVQNIQYF. The CDR3, as DNA: TGTGCCAGCAGTAACCGGGACAGGGTCCAAAACATTCAGTACTTC.

This chain uses TRBV9 with TRBJ2-3; D may be TRBD1 (5 bases). The length of the CDR3 is 16 residues. Between the trimmed V and J ends, which lost 4 bases and 4 bases, there was a span of 19 bases. In germline, CDR1 is SGDLS, CDR2 YYNGEE. CDR3 in DNA: TGTGCCAGCAGCCCATACCCAGGGCCTGTATCAGATACGCAGTATTTT. It encodes CASSPYPGPVSDTQYF.

The chain links TRBV7-2 to TRBJ2-7; 9 positions match TRBD1. V lost 6 bases, J lost 4 bases, and 10 bases stayed unmatched. The CDR3 totals 15 residues. Germline V gene data show CDR1 as SGHTA and CDR2 as FQGNSA. The CDR3 DNA reads TGTGCCAGCAGACTTGGAACAGGGGGCAGGTACGAGCAGTACTTC. Amino acid sequence: CASRLGTGGRYEQYF.

The V call is TRBV3-1 (or the pseudogene TRBV3-2), the J call TRBJ2-2; 7 bases fit TRBD1. Germline V CDR1 and CDR2: LGHDT, YNNKEL (reference sequence). The CDR3 loop spans 18 amino acids. The V gene end was trimmed by 1 base and the J gene end by 3 bases; junction bases not matched to a gene: 11. CDR3 sequence reads: CASSQVIGQGDHTGELFF. The CDR3 nucleotides are TGTGCCAGCAGCCAAGTAATAGGGCAGGGGGACCACACCGGGGAGCTGTTTTTT.

The gene calls are TRBV6-1 and TRBJ2-1, with D possibly matching TRBD1 (6 bases). Trimming stripped 3 bases from V and 6 bases from J, with 21 bases between. Looked up from germline, CDR1 is MNHNS and CDR2 is SASEGT. The CDR3 is 17 residues long. The CDR3 loop reads CASSDPMMGAGRNEQFF. CDR3 nucleotide sequence: TGTGCCAGCAGTGATCCCATGATGGGGGCAGGTCGCAATGAGCAGTTCTTC.

This clone has only a few counts. The chain joins TRBV5-1 to TRBJ2-3; D unclear. Germline assignment: CDR1 SGHRS and CDR2 YFSETQ. The V end lost 0 bases, the J end lost 5 bases, and 16 bases lay between the germline ends. The CDR3 loop spans 16 amino acids. The CDR3 coding sequence is TGCGCCAGCAGCTTGGGAGGCCGAAGTCTGGGAGATACGCAGTATTTT. Translation gives CASSLGGRSLGDTQYF.